One and the same sample provided the 32 T cell receptor beta chains below, sequenced in a study of T-cell memory formation after mild COVID-19. TCRdb re-analysed the 5' RACE reads in MiXCR, keeping a single row per CDR3 protein. The sample contains approximately 190,000 distinct CDR3 sequences, about 18% of which appear only once. The sequenced sample was PBMCs or a T cell subset sorted from them (not recorded which). All receptors derive from an adult woman who had mild COVID-19 (a few samples of this study predate the infection). Cell type and time point are not known.

This rearrangement joins TRBV5-1 to TRBJ2-5; 7 bases are a match to TRBD2. V lost 4 bases and J lost 5; bases outside the gene matches: 5. The CDR3 spans 13 residues. In germline, CDR1 is SGHRS, CDR2 YFSETQ. DNA of the CDR3: TGCGCCAGCAGCGGGGGGGGGACGGAGACCCAGTACTTC. It codes for CASSGGGTETQYF.

This clonotype has ten or more counts. The chain joins TRBV12-3 or TRBV12-4 to TRBJ2-2, with 7 bases that match TRBD1. There are 13 residues in the CDR3. J was trimmed by 7 bases and V by 5 bases; bases with no gene match: 4. The CDR3 loop reads CASSRRQGGELFF. CDR3 DNA: TGTGCCAGCAGTCGCAGACAGGGCGGGGAGCTGTTTTTT.

This clonotype was detected only a few times. The chain couples TRBV7-2 to TRBJ2-1; D uncertain. The CDR3 covers 11 residues. Germline CDR1 and CDR2: SGHTA and FQGNSA. The germline V and J ends were trimmed by 11 bases and 4 bases, with 9 bases remaining between them. As DNA, the CDR3 is TGTGCCTCGGCGGATTACAATGAGCAGTTCTTC. Its protein is CASADYNEQFF.

The V call is TRBV3-1, the J call TRBJ2-7; 8 positions match TRBD2. Trimming cost V 6 bases and J 7 bases; bases outside gene matches: 11. The CDR3 sequence is 14 residues long. The germline V gene has CDR1 LGHDT and CDR2 YNNKEL (reference sequence). CDR3 residues: CASSPAPGGWEQYF. The DNA for the CDR3 is TGTGCCAGCAGTCCCGCCCCGGGAGGGTGGGAGCAGTACTTC.

This chain links TRBV20-1 with TRBJ1-5; 7 bases fit TRBD1. V lost 4 bases to trimming and J lost 0 bases; unmatched junction nucleotides: 12. This CDR3 spans 17 amino acids. CDR1 and CDR2 from the germline V gene are DFQATT and SNEGSKA (reference sequence). CDR3 sequence: CSAISGTALFSNQPQHF. The DNA of the CDR3 is TGCAGTGCTATATCCGGGACAGCCCTCTTTAGCAATCAGCCCCAGCATTTT.

This clonotype was counted only a few times. CDR3 DNA sequence: TGTGCCAGCAGCTTGGGATCACGGGTCTACGAGCAGTACTTC. Its translation is CASSLGSRVYEQYF. This rearrangement joins TRBV5-5 to TRBJ2-7; D gene ambiguous. The CDR3 totals 14 residues. Germline assignment: CDR1 SGHKS and CDR2 YYEKEE (reference sequence). V was pared by 0 bases and J by 3 bases, with 10 bases between.

This clonotype was recorded at least ten times. The chain recombines TRBV24-1 with TRBJ2-3, with a tentative D call TRBD2 (6 bases). The V end was cut by 3 bases, the J end by 5 bases, with 14 bases between. This CDR3 is 15 amino acids long. Germline-derived CDR1 and CDR2 are KGHDR and SFDVKD. The DNA of the CDR3 is TGTGCCACCAGTGATCCGGGACTCAAAGGAGATACGCAGTATTTT. Translated: CATSDPGLKGDTQYF.

This clonotype showed up just a few times. The V call is TRBV12-3 or TRBV12-4, the J call TRBJ1-2; 8 bases agree with TRBD1. CDR3 size: 14 residues. The V and J ends lost 6 bases and 2 bases, in that order; junction bases with no gene match: 5. The CDR3 DNA is TGTGCCAGCAGCAAAAGACAGGGGAACTATGGCTACACCTTC. It specifies CASSKRQGNYGYTF.

This chain joins TRBV6-5 and TRBJ1-1; TRBD1 matches at 11 bases. The CDR3 is made up of 17 amino acids. Germline assignment: CDR1 MNHEY and CDR2 SVGAGI. With V trimmed by 6 bases and J by 0 bases, 9 bases remained unmatched. Here the CDR3 reads CASSRTGGAEVNTEAFF. CDR3 bases: TGTGCCAGCAGCCGGACAGGGGGCGCGGAGGTGAACACTGAAGCTTTCTTT.

This clonotype came up a few times. The CDR3 reads CASSLGARDWETQYF. The CDR3 region has the DNA TGTGCCAGCAGCTTAGGGGCGCGGGATTGGGAGACCCAGTACTTC. The V and J genes are TRBV11-2 and TRBJ2-5; D may be TRBD2 (6 bases). V shed 1 base and J shed 5 bases, with 14 bases lying between them. Looked up from germline, CDR1 is SGHAT and CDR2 is FQNNGV. This CDR3 has 15 amino acids.

This clonotype was counted only a few times. The gene calls are TRBV6-5 and TRBJ1-1, with 7 positions matching TRBD1. The CDR3 runs to 13 residues. Germline assignment: CDR1 MNHEY and CDR2 SVGAGI. V lost 5 bases, J lost 5 bases, and 5 bases stayed unmatched. CDR3 in DNA: TGTGCCAGCAGTGTGAACAGGGGAACTGAAGCTTTCTTT. It encodes CASSVNRGTEAFF.

This chain uses TRBV5-1 with TRBJ1-1, with 8 bases identical to TRBD1. V lost 4 bases, J lost 1 base, and 6 bases stayed unmatched. Germline V gene lookup returns CDR1 SGHRS and CDR2 YFSETQ. The CDR3 has 15 amino acids. The CDR3 sequence: CASSTQGARNTEAFF. CDR3 bases: TGCGCCAGCAGCACCCAGGGGGCTAGGAACACTGAAGCTTTCTTT. Based on the CDR3 plus reference TRBV5-1 and TRBJ1-1, the full variable domain is KAGVTQTPRYLIKTRGQQVTLSCSPISGHRSVSWYQQTPGQGLQFLFEYFSETQRNKGNFPGRFSGRQFSNSRSEMNVSTLELGDSALYLCASSTQGARNTEAFFGQGTRLTVV.

This clonotype was seen a few times. This chain links TRBV15 with TRBJ1-1; the D gene is possibly TRBD1 (6 bases). Per germline, CDR1 LNHNV and CDR2 YYDKDF (reference sequence). Trimming stripped 6 bases from V and 4 bases from J, with 12 bases between. The CDR3 runs to 13 residues. The CDR3 bases are TGTGCCACCAGGGCAGGGGCCTTCACTGAAGCTTTCTTT. Protein product: CATRAGAFTEAFF.

This rearrangement joins TRBV12-3 or TRBV12-4 to TRBJ2-1; D is unresolved. CDR3 length: 13 amino acids. Trimming took off 4 bases at V and 4 bases at J, with 8 bases between the two ends. DNA of the CDR3: TGTGCCAGCAGTTCCCGCGGATACAATGAGCAGTTCTTC. Its protein product is CASSSRGYNEQFF.

V and J are TRBV7-2 and TRBJ1-1; no definite D call. From germline, CDR1 is SGHTA and CDR2 FQGNSA. There are 12 residues in the CDR3. Between the trimmed V and J ends, which lost 6 bases and 8 bases, there was a span of 13 bases. The CDR3 here is CASSSDRIEAFF. The CDR3 bases are TGTGCCAGCAGTTCCGACCGCATAGAAGCTTTCTTT.

This clonotype was observed a few times. This chain joins TRBV27 and TRBJ2-7, with 13 nucleotides matching TRBD2. CDR3 length equals 15 residues. The germline gives CDR1 MNHEY, CDR2 SMNVEV (reference sequence). The trim removed 1 base at V and 6 bases at J, leaving 3 bases unmatched. The CDR3 coding sequence is TGTGCCAGCAGTTTATGGACTAGCGGGAGTGGCGAGCAGTACTTC. It is translated as CASSLWTSGSGEQYF.

The rearrangement uses TRBV12-3 or TRBV12-4 and TRBJ2-7; D is uncertain. Trimming cost V 6 bases and J 3 bases, with 15 bases left between them. The CDR3 is 14 amino acids. The CDR3 DNA reads TGTGCCAGCAGCCCCTTTGGTGTTCGCTACGAGCAGTACTTC. The encoded protein is CASSPFGVRYEQYF.

This clonotype was recorded many times. The chain employs TRBV5-1 and TRBJ2-1; 12 bases line up with TRBD1. Germline CDR1 SGHRS, CDR2 YFSETQ. The CDR3 spans 15 residues. After removal of 1 base from V and 8 bases from J, the junction contained 4 bases not matched to a gene. The CDR3 DNA is TGCGCCAGCAGCTTGATGGGACAGGGGGCTTATGAGCAGTTCTTC. Amino acid sequence: CASSLMGQGAYEQFF.

The CDR3 spells CASSPLQGYGYTF. The CDR3 DNA sequence: TGTGCCAGCAGCCCCCTGCAGGGCTATGGCTACACCTTC. V and J are TRBV7-2 and TRBJ1-2, with a possible D match to TRBD1 (5 bases). Germline V gives CDR1 SGHTA, CDR2 FQGNSA. This CDR3 is built from 13 residues. V shed 5 bases and J shed 4 bases, with 11 bases lying between them.

This rearrangement joins TRBV3-1 to TRBJ1-5, with D uncertain. The CDR3 loop spans 14 amino acids. Germline V gene lookup returns CDR1 LGHDT and CDR2 YNNKEL (reference sequence). V lost 3 bases, J lost 2 bases, and 8 bases lay in between. CDR3 sequence reads: CASSQGFGNQPQHF. The CDR3 DNA is TGTGCCAGCAGCCAGGGGTTCGGCAATCAGCCCCAGCATTTT.

This sequence joins TRBV18 and TRBJ1-5, with 7 bases matching TRBD1. The length of the CDR3 is 18 residues. Germline V gives CDR1 KGHSH, CDR2 LQKENI. V lost 3 bases and J lost 2; bases outside the gene matches: 13. CDR3 in amino acids: CASSPGLQGPGGNQPQHF. CDR3 nucleotide sequence: TGTGCCAGCTCACCGGGATTACAGGGGCCAGGGGGCAATCAGCCCCAGCATTTT. The variable domain in full, completed from reference TRBV18 and TRBJ1-5, reads NAGVMQNPRHLVRRRGQEARLRCSPMKGHSHVYWYRQLPEEGLKFMVYLQKENIIDESGMPKERFSAEFPKEGPSILRIQQVVRGDSAAYFCASSPGLQGPGGNQPQHFGDGTRLSIL.

The gene calls are TRBV27 and TRBJ2-1; 10 bases align to TRBD2. Trimming removed 3 bases from V and 6 bases from J; junction bases left unmatched: 8. Germline V gene lookup returns CDR1 MNHEY and CDR2 SMNVEV (reference sequence). The CDR3 covers 16 residues. The CDR3 protein is CASSFLASGSVNEQFF. The DNA of the CDR3 is TGTGCCAGCAGTTTTCTGGCTAGCGGGAGTGTCAATGAGCAGTTCTTC.

The table lists this clonotype with a few counts. This rearrangement joins TRBV5-1 to TRBJ2-7; D uncertain. Per the germline V gene, CDR1 is SGHRS and CDR2 is YFSETQ. There are 13 residues in the CDR3. Trimming took off 1 base at V and 0 bases at J, with 5 bases between the two ends. This CDR3 is CASSLPSSYEQYF. The CDR3 DNA reads TGCGCCAGCAGCTTGCCCAGCTCCTACGAGCAGTACTTC.

The sample holds many counts of this clonotype. This chain uses TRBV4-1 with TRBJ2-2; 10 nucleotides match TRBD2. V was clipped by 0 bases and J by 4 bases; unmatched bases: 5. Per the germline V gene, CDR1 is MGHRA and CDR2 is YSYEKL. The CDR3 loop spans 17 amino acids. The chain's CDR3 is CASSQESGLASTGELFF. CDR3 nucleotide sequence: TGCGCCAGCAGCCAAGAGTCGGGACTAGCGAGCACCGGGGAGCTGTTTTTT.

A few counts support this clonotype. The rearrangement links TRBV20-1 to TRBJ1-1, with 10 bases identical to TRBD1. V dropped 0 bases and J dropped 4; count of bases not matched to a gene: 8. The CDR3 is 16 amino acids. Per the germline V gene, CDR1 is DFQATT and CDR2 is SNEGSKA (reference sequence). CDR3 protein: CSARDRTWTGGTEAFF. For the CDR3, the DNA is TGCAGTGCTAGAGATCGAACGTGGACAGGGGGCACTGAAGCTTTCTTT.

J is TRBJ2-5 and V is TRBV11-2; possibly TRBD2 for D (5 bases). This CDR3 comprises 14 residues. Germline V gene lookup returns CDR1 SGHAT and CDR2 FQNNGV. V was pared by 1 base and J by 5 bases, with 11 bases between. The CDR3 is CASSLGRAWETQYF. The CDR3 coding sequence is TGTGCCAGCAGCTTAGGGCGGGCCTGGGAGACCCAGTACTTC.

The V and J genes are TRBV7-8 and TRBJ2-2; D may be TRBD2 (6 bases). V gave up 1 base and J gave up 5 bases, with 17 bases separating them. The CDR3 covers 17 residues. Germline lookup yields CDR1 SGHVS and CDR2 FQNEAQ. The CDR3: CASSLVGGTVLTGELFF. The CDR3 DNA reads TGTGCCAGCAGCTTAGTCGGAGGGACGGTCTTAACCGGGGAGCTGTTTTTT.

This clonotype was seen only a few times. V usage is TRBV3-1 and J usage is TRBJ2-1; D uncertain. V was trimmed by 4 bases and J by 8 bases, leaving 21 bases between them. The CDR3 has 16 amino acids. Germline assignment: CDR1 LGHDT and CDR2 YNNKEL (reference sequence). For the CDR3, the DNA is TGTGCCAGCAGCCTCTCCCACCCCCCAGGAATGGATGAGCAGTTCTTC. Translating it yields CASSLSHPPGMDEQFF.

In this sample, this clonotype turned up a few times. The CDR3 DNA is TGTGCCAGCAGCGACCACTATACGCAGTATTTT. Translated: CASSDHYTQYF. The V call is TRBV12-3 or TRBV12-4, the J call TRBJ2-3; D call uncertain. V was cut by 6 bases and J by 7 bases, with 8 bases left in between. This CDR3 is 11 amino acids long.

The genes are TRBV24-1 and TRBJ1-5; TRBD1 is a possible D gene (5 bases). This CDR3 is 12 amino acids long. The germline gives CDR1 KGHDR, CDR2 SFDVKD. Trimming cost V 10 bases and J 2 bases, with 8 bases left between them. The CDR3 spells CATGGGNQPQHF. In DNA, the CDR3 is TGTGCCACGGGAGGGGGCAATCAGCCCCAGCATTTT.

The V gene is TRBV2, the J gene TRBJ1-3, with unresolved D. The V and J ends lost 4 bases and 3 bases respectively, with 7 bases between them. Germline CDR1 SNHLY, CDR2 FYNNEI. The CDR3 is made up of 13 amino acids. CDR3 residues: CASSGRNGNTIYF. CDR3 nucleotide sequence: TGTGCCAGCAGTGGACGGAATGGAAACACCATATATTTT.

This chain uses TRBV27 with TRBJ1-1; D perhaps matches TRBD1 (6 bases). V gave up 6 bases and J gave up 10 bases, with 21 bases separating them. The germline V gene has CDR1 MNHEY and CDR2 SMNVEV (reference sequence). CDR3 length equals 14 residues. In DNA form, the CDR3 reads TGTGCCAGCAGGAGACAGGATCTGGCCTCTGGAGCTTTCTTT. This codes for CASRRQDLASGAFF.